This T cell receptor beta chain was retrieved from a study of lymphopenia after photon versus proton radiotherapy. General study findings and limits: Post-nadir diversity loss with photons came from oligoclonal expansion, particularly CD8+ Temra cells. Under photons, naive T cells and diversity fell while effector/memory populations rose.

Sequenced by immunoSEQ multiplex PCR; TCRdb stores in-frame clones only, minus some. The profile covers around 150,000 clones, with approximately 90% appearing a single time and less than 6% taken by the ten largest. Worth noting for this clone: The antigen is not known.

Sequencing used peripheral blood, obtained from a patient treated with photon-based radiotherapy. This clonotype was sampled from a man aged 50 or older with gastric cancer.

The CDR3 DNA is TGTGCCAGCAGTGGGCTTAATGAGCAGTTCTTC. This encodes CASSGLNEQFF. The chain is built from TRBV25-1 and TRBJ2-1; D is ambiguous. CDR1 and CDR2 from the germline V gene are MGHDK and SYGVNS. The length of the CDR3 is 11 residues. V shed 4 bases and J shed 7 bases, with 5 bases lying between them. The full variable domain, with the rest looked up from reference TRBV25-1 and TRBJ2-1, is EADIYQTPRYLVIGTGKKITLECSQTMGHDKMYWYQQDPGMELHLIHYSYGVNSTEKGDLSSESTVSRIRTEHFPLTLESARPSHTSQYLCASSGLNEQFFGPGTRLTVL.